A selection of T cell receptor beta chains follows, all from one sample in a study of technical replicates of blood from a handful of donors. Sequenced by immunoSEQ multiplex PCR; TCRdb stores in-frame clones only, minus some. The sample contains 75,000 to 90,000 clones, roughly 93% of which appear only once. Material: T cells isolated from PBMCs. The origin of the receptors is a human donor in good health. Each CDR3 is given with its conserved first and last residue. D genes are given only for firm matches. Size is omitted from some rows. Given values are once, few, many or a class for expanded clones.

CDR3nt: TGTGCCAGCAGCCCAGGGACTAGCGGGGCGTACCAAGAGACCCAGTACTTC
CDR3aa: CASSPGTSGAYQETQYF
abundance: .
j_gene: TRBJ2-5
d_gene: TRBD2
v_gene: TRBV7-9

CDR3nt: TGCGCCAGCAGCCAAGTGCCCCTCGGGGGGGCAACTAATGAAAAACTGTTTTTT
CDR3aa: CASSQVPLGGATNEKLFF
abundance: once
j_gene: TRBJ1-4
d_gene: .
v_gene: TRBV4-1

CDR3nt: TGTGCCAGCAGCCTCGGGACTGAAGCTTTCTTT
CDR3aa: CASSLGTEAFF
abundance: few
j_gene: TRBJ1-1
d_gene: .
v_gene: TRBV14

CDR3nt: TGCAGCGTTGAAGGGGAGAGGGGGACAGGGCTTCCTGAAGCTTTCTTT
CDR3aa: CSVEGERGTGLPEAFF
abundance: .
j_gene: TRBJ1-1
d_gene: TRBD1
v_gene: TRBV29-1

CDR3nt: TGTGCCAGCAGTTCATCGACAGGGGGGAATGGCTACACCTTC
CDR3aa: CASSSSTGGNGYTF
abundance: .
j_gene: TRBJ1-2
d_gene: TRBD1
v_gene: TRBV28

CDR3nt: TGCGCCAGCAGCCCCAGGACTAGCTCCGGGGAGCTGTTTTTT
CDR3aa: CASSPRTSSGELFF
abundance: .
j_gene: TRBJ2-2
d_gene: TRBD2
v_gene: TRBV4-1

CDR3nt: TGCGCCAGCAGCTTGGGAAGTTACGGAGCCACTGAAGCTTTCTTT
CDR3aa: CASSLGSYGATEAFF
abundance: .
j_gene: TRBJ1-1
d_gene: .
v_gene: TRBV5-1

CDR3nt: TGTGCCAGCAGTTATCGGGTTGGGAACACTGAAGCTTTCTTT
CDR3aa: CASSYRVGNTEAFF
abundance: .
j_gene: TRBJ1-1
d_gene: .
v_gene: TRBV6-5

CDR3nt: TGTGCCTGGAGACAGGGTCCGTCCTACGAGCAGTACTTC
CDR3aa: CAWRQGPSYEQYF
abundance: .
j_gene: TRBJ2-7
d_gene: .
v_gene: TRBV30

CDR3nt: TGCAGCGTCCGCGGGACAGGGGGACGCAGCTCCTACGAGCAGTACTTC
CDR3aa: CSVRGTGGRSSYEQYF
abundance: .
j_gene: TRBJ2-7
d_gene: TRBD1
v_gene: TRBV29-1

CDR3nt: TGTGCCAGCAAACTCTTCGGGAGACAGGGCCATTCACCCCTCCACTTT
CDR3aa: CASKLFGRQGHSPLHF
abundance: .
j_gene: TRBJ1-6
d_gene: TRBD1
v_gene: TRBV7-8

CDR3nt: TGTGCCAGCAGTGACCTAGCGGGGGATAGAGATACGCAGTATTTT
CDR3aa: CASSDLAGDRDTQYF
abundance: few
j_gene: TRBJ2-3
d_gene: TRBD2
v_gene: TRBV6-4

CDR3nt: TGTGCCAGCAAGGGACAGCGATTCTACGAGCAGTACTTC
CDR3aa: CASKGQRFYEQYF
abundance: .
j_gene: TRBJ2-7
d_gene: TRBD1
v_gene: TRBV27

CDR3nt: TGTGCCATCTCCGGCGGGACCGGACTAAATCCTCCCTACGAGCAGTACTTC
CDR3aa: CAISGGTGLNPPYEQYF
abundance: .
j_gene: TRBJ2-7
d_gene: .
v_gene: TRBV10-3

CDR3nt: TGTGCCAGCAGCTCCTATCAGGTACGCAATGAGCAGTTCTTC
CDR3aa: CASSSYQVRNEQFF
abundance: .
j_gene: TRBJ2-1
d_gene: .
v_gene: TRBV5-6

CDR3nt: TGTGCCAGCAGGGCTAGGTTATACGAGCAGTACTTC
CDR3aa: CASRARLYEQYF
abundance: .
j_gene: TRBJ2-7
d_gene: .
v_gene: TRBV6-6

CDR3nt: TGTGCCAGCAGCCCCCGGGACTTCGGTCCTTTCTTT
CDR3aa: CASSPRDFGPFF
abundance: .
j_gene: TRBJ1-1
d_gene: .
v_gene: TRBV7-9

CDR3nt: TGTGCCATCAGTGAGTTAGGGGACAATGAGCAGTTCTTC
CDR3aa: CAISELGDNEQFF
abundance: .
j_gene: TRBJ2-1
d_gene: .
v_gene: TRBV10-3

CDR3nt: TGTGCCAGCAGCTTTAACGGGGCCACAGGGGGAGAGCAGTACTTC
CDR3aa: CASSFNGATGGEQYF
abundance: .
j_gene: TRBJ2-7
d_gene: TRBD1
v_gene: TRBV11-2

CDR3nt: TGCGCCAGCAGCCTAGGGGGCAACACTGAAGCTTTCTTT
CDR3aa: CASSLGGNTEAFF
abundance: .
j_gene: TRBJ1-1
d_gene: TRBD1
v_gene: TRBV4-1

CDR3nt: TGCGCCAGCAGCTTGGTAAGGGGGCGTACTACAGCTTTCTTT
CDR3aa: CASSLVRGRTTAFF
abundance: .
j_gene: TRBJ1-1
d_gene: TRBD1
v_gene: TRBV5-1

CDR3nt: TGTGCCAGCAGCCTAACTAATCAGCCCCAGCATTTT
CDR3aa: CASSLTNQPQHF
abundance: once
j_gene: TRBJ1-5
d_gene: .
v_gene: TRBV28

CDR3nt: TGTGCCAGCAGCTTTGGTCAGGCTAGCACAGATACGCAGTATTTT
CDR3aa: CASSFGQASTDTQYF
abundance: .
j_gene: TRBJ2-3
d_gene: .
v_gene: TRBV7-6

CDR3nt: TGTGCCAGCAGTGAAGAGAACAGGGGGCGAGGTGAAGCTTTCTTT
CDR3aa: CASSEENRGRGEAFF
abundance: .
j_gene: TRBJ1-1
d_gene: TRBD1
v_gene: TRBV6-1

CDR3nt: TGCGCCAGCAGCTTGAGGGAGGAGCAGTTCTTC
CDR3aa: CASSLREEQFF
abundance: .
j_gene: TRBJ2-1
d_gene: .
v_gene: TRBV5-1

CDR3nt: TGTGCCAGCAGTGGGCCGGGGGGCCGGACTTACGAGCAGTACTTC
CDR3aa: CASSGPGGRTYEQYF
abundance: .
j_gene: TRBJ2-7
d_gene: .
v_gene: TRBV6-1

CDR3nt: TGTGCCAGCAGTTACGGAGGTTGGAACACTGAAGCTTTCTTT
CDR3aa: CASSYGGWNTEAFF
abundance: .
j_gene: TRBJ1-1
d_gene: .
v_gene: TRBV6-6

CDR3nt: TGTGCCAGCAGCTCCGGACTAGCGGGGAACACCGGGGAGCTGTTTTTT
CDR3aa: CASSSGLAGNTGELFF
abundance: .
j_gene: TRBJ2-2
d_gene: TRBD2
v_gene: TRBV7-9

CDR3nt: TGTGCCAGTAGTATGTACCCTAGCGGGAGGGCAAGTGAGCAGTTCTTC
CDR3aa: CASSMYPSGRASEQFF
abundance: once
j_gene: TRBJ2-1
d_gene: TRBD2
v_gene: TRBV19

CDR3nt: TGTGCCAGCTCACCAGCGAGGACAGGCGACCATAGCAATCAGCCCCAGCATTTT
CDR3aa: CASSPARTGDHSNQPQHF
abundance: .
j_gene: TRBJ1-5
d_gene: TRBD1
v_gene: TRBV18

CDR3nt: TGTGCCAGTAGTATAGGATCTCGCAGAAACTATGGCTACACCTTC
CDR3aa: CASSIGSRRNYGYTF
abundance: few
j_gene: TRBJ1-2
d_gene: .
v_gene: TRBV19

CDR3nt: TGTGCCAGCAGTGAGCGACAGAGCAATCAGCCCCAGCATTTT
CDR3aa: CASSERQSNQPQHF
abundance: once
j_gene: TRBJ1-5
d_gene: .
v_gene: TRBV6-1

CDR3nt: TGTGCCAGCAGCACCTCCCCGCTTTCGGACAGGGGGCGAGGAGATACGCAGTATTTT
CDR3aa: CASSTSPLSDRGRGDTQYF
abundance: .
j_gene: TRBJ2-3
d_gene: TRBD1
v_gene: TRBV13

CDR3nt: TGTGCCAGCAGCTTTCGGAGGGTAGACCTCAATCAGCCCCAGCATTTT
CDR3aa: CASSFRRVDLNQPQHF
abundance: .
j_gene: TRBJ1-5
d_gene: .
v_gene: TRBV5-6

CDR3nt: TGTGCCAGCAGCCATCGACGGACAGTGGACAATGAGCAGTTCTTC
CDR3aa: CASSHRRTVDNEQFF
abundance: .
j_gene: TRBJ2-1
d_gene: .
v_gene: TRBV7-2

CDR3nt: TGTGCCAGCAGCTACCGGGGTCGCGAGACCCAGTACTTC
CDR3aa: CASSYRGRETQYF
abundance: .
j_gene: TRBJ2-5
d_gene: .
v_gene: TRBV5-4

CDR3nt: TGCGCCAGCAGCCAAGACCCGACAGGTGGGTATCAGCCCCAGCATTTT
CDR3aa: CASSQDPTGGYQPQHF
abundance: once
j_gene: TRBJ1-5
d_gene: .
v_gene: TRBV4-1

CDR3nt: TGTGCCAGCAGCTTCTCTCCCCGGGACAGGGGAACCGGGGAGCTGTTTTTT
CDR3aa: CASSFSPRDRGTGELFF
abundance: .
j_gene: TRBJ2-2
d_gene: TRBD1
v_gene: TRBV7-3

CDR3nt: TGTGCCTGGTCCTATACCGCGAACACTGAAGCTTTCTTT
CDR3aa: CAWSYTANTEAFF
abundance: few
j_gene: TRBJ1-1
d_gene: .
v_gene: TRBV30

CDR3nt: TGTGCCAGCAGTTTACCCCTCCAAGGGGGCACAGATACGCAGTATTTT
CDR3aa: CASSLPLQGGTDTQYF
abundance: once
j_gene: TRBJ2-3
d_gene: .
v_gene: TRBV28

CDR3nt: TGTGCCTGGAGTCGGGGGGACGGCGTCCGGGCGGACGAGCAGTACTTC
CDR3aa: CAWSRGDGVRADEQYF
abundance: .
j_gene: TRBJ2-7
d_gene: TRBD2
v_gene: TRBV30

CDR3nt: TGTGCCAGCAGTGCAGGGACTGGGGCCAACGTCCTGACTTTC
CDR3aa: CASSAGTGANVLTF
abundance: .
j_gene: TRBJ2-6
d_gene: .
v_gene: TRBV2

CDR3nt: TGCGCCAGCAGCCATACAATCGGGACTAGCGGGAGGATGACCGGGGAGCTGTTTTTT
CDR3aa: CASSHTIGTSGRMTGELFF
abundance: .
j_gene: TRBJ2-2
d_gene: TRBD2
v_gene: TRBV4-1

CDR3nt: TGCGCCAGCAGCTTGCGGGGAGCGCAGGGGTCACCCCTCCACTTT
CDR3aa: CASSLRGAQGSPLHF
abundance: .
j_gene: TRBJ1-6
d_gene: .
v_gene: TRBV5-1

CDR3nt: TGTGCCAGCAGCCACCTTCCTACAGGGGATGGCACAGATACGCAGTATTTT
CDR3aa: CASSHLPTGDGTDTQYF
abundance: .
j_gene: TRBJ2-3
d_gene: TRBD1
v_gene: TRBV4-2

CDR3nt: TGTGCCAGCAAGGGAGCCTACACTGAAGCTTTCTTT
CDR3aa: CASKGAYTEAFF
abundance: .
j_gene: TRBJ1-1
d_gene: .
v_gene: TRBV5-6

CDR3nt: TGTGCCAGCAGCGTCGTGGGAAGCGGGGGCTACAATGAGCAGTTCTTC
CDR3aa: CASSVVGSGGYNEQFF
abundance: .
j_gene: TRBJ2-1
d_gene: TRBD2
v_gene: TRBV9

CDR3nt: TGTGCCAGCAGTCACTTTTTTGAGCAGTTCTTC
CDR3aa: CASSHFFEQFF
abundance: .
j_gene: TRBJ2-1
d_gene: .
v_gene: TRBV25-1

CDR3nt: TGTGCCAGCAGCCAGGACAGCCATTTCTACGAGCAGTACTTC
CDR3aa: CASSQDSHFYEQYF
abundance: .
j_gene: TRBJ2-7
d_gene: .
v_gene: TRBV27

CDR3nt: TGCGCCAGCAGCTTGGGATTCAGGGCAATGAACACTGAAGCTTTCTTT
CDR3aa: CASSLGFRAMNTEAFF
abundance: .
j_gene: TRBJ1-1
d_gene: .
v_gene: TRBV5-1

CDR3nt: TGCGCCAGCAGCTTGGGGACAGGGGGGGAAGCTTTCTTT
CDR3aa: CASSLGTGGEAFF
abundance: .
j_gene: TRBJ1-1
d_gene: TRBD1
v_gene: TRBV5-1

CDR3nt: TGTGCCAGCAGCTCCGGGGGCGGGAGCTCCTACAATGAGCAGTTCTTC
CDR3aa: CASSSGGGSSYNEQFF
abundance: .
j_gene: TRBJ2-1
d_gene: .
v_gene: TRBV7-9

CDR3nt: TGTGCCAGCAGTTCGGACCGGGGAGGGGGCACTGAAGCTTTCTTT
CDR3aa: CASSSDRGGGTEAFF
abundance: .
j_gene: TRBJ1-1
d_gene: .
v_gene: TRBV27

CDR3nt: TGTGCCACCGCGATTGACAGGACAGATACGCAGTATTTT
CDR3aa: CATAIDRTDTQYF
abundance: .
j_gene: TRBJ2-3
d_gene: .
v_gene: TRBV15

CDR3nt: TGTGCCAGCAGCTGGGTCCGAGGACTAGTAAACAATGAGCAGTTCTTC
CDR3aa: CASSWVRGLVNNEQFF
abundance: .
j_gene: TRBJ2-1
d_gene: TRBD2
v_gene: TRBV5-6

CDR3nt: TGTGCCAGCAGCACAGTGGGCGGGCAGCCCCAGCATTTT
CDR3aa: CASSTVGGQPQHF
abundance: .
j_gene: TRBJ1-5
d_gene: .
v_gene: TRBV6-5

CDR3nt: TGTGCCAGCAGTCGGACTAGCGGGAGTACAGATACGCAGTATTTT
CDR3aa: CASSRTSGSTDTQYF
abundance: .
j_gene: TRBJ2-3
d_gene: TRBD2
v_gene: TRBV6-5

CDR3nt: TGTGCCAGCAGTTTCAACTCGGGCAGGGATGACGGTGGCTACACCTTC
CDR3aa: CASSFNSGRDDGGYTF
abundance: .
j_gene: TRBJ1-2
d_gene: .
v_gene: TRBV11-3